These T cell receptor beta chains were read from a single sample in a study of cytomegalovirus exposure and HLA in healthy donors. Assay: immunoSEQ multiplex PCR; the TCRdb copy retains only in-frame clones and omits some. This sample yields 90,000 or so clones, of which 75% to 90% are seen a single time; roughly 22% belongs to the top ten. The specimen sequenced was PBMCs. These receptors all stem from a man aged 18 to 29 in good health and CMV-seropositive. CDR3s include the opening cysteine and the closing phenylalanine or tryptophan. D genes are given only for firm matches. The size of a clone is reported for some rows only, either as once, few or many, or as a class for expanded clones.

>TRBJ1-2|NA|TRBV5-4|NA
TGTGCCAGCAGCTTGGAGGCAGGCCGAAGCTATGGCTACACCTTC
CASSLEAGRSYGYTF
>TRBJ2-7|NA|TRBV27|NA
TGTGCCAGCTCCACCCCGGGGGGCCACGAGCAGTACTTC
CASSTPGGHEQYF
>TRBJ2-2|NA|TRBV28|NA
TGTGCCAGCAGTAACAGGGTTCACACCGGGGAGCTGTTTTTT
CASSNRVHTGELFF
>TRBJ1-2|TRBD1|TRBV19|NA
TGTGCCAGTGCCCTTAGACAGGGTTATGGCTACACCTTC
CASALRQGYGYTF
>TRBJ2-5|NA|TRBV2|once
TGTGCCAGCAGTGAAGAGCCTAGTCGTTATGAGACCCAGTACTTC
CASSEEPSRYETQYF
>TRBJ2-7|TRBD1|TRBV28|NA
TGTGCCAGCAGTCCGGGACAGGCAGTCTACCAAATCTACGAGCAGTACTTC
CASSPGQAVYQIYEQYF
>TRBJ1-1|NA|TRBV7-9|once
TGTGCCAGCAGCTTAGCTCTCCGAACGGGCACTGAAGCTTTCTTT
CASSLALRTGTEAFF
>TRBJ2-1|TRBD1|TRBV7-6|once
TGTGCCAGCAGCTTAGCTACTTCCCGGGACAGGGGGGTCAATGAGCAGTTCTTC
CASSLATSRDRGVNEQFF
>TRBJ2-3|TRBD1|TRBV27|NA
TGTGCCAGCAGTCGGACAGGGGGCCGGGCAGATACGCAGTATTTT
CASSRTGGRADTQYF
>TRBJ1-2|NA|TRBV19|medium-sized
TGTGCCAGTAGTCCAACCGGGGTTGGTGGCTACACCTTC
CASSPTGVGGYTF
>TRBJ2-1|TRBD1|TRBV13|NA
TGTGCCAGCAGCTCCCCTACCGGGACAGAAGAGTACAATGAGCAGTTCTTC
CASSSPTGTEEYNEQFF
>TRBJ1-1|NA|TRBV11-3|NA
TGTGCCAGCAGCCGTACAGCAGGCCTCGCCGAAGCTTTCTTT
CASSRTAGLAEAFF
>TRBJ1-2|NA|TRBV7-9|NA
TGTGCCAGCAGCCAGACCGGGTTTGATAGCGGCTACACCTTC
CASSQTGFDSGYTF
>TRBJ2-3|NA|TRBV9|NA
TGTGCCAGCAGCGACAACAGGGCAGATACGCAGTATTTT
CASSDNRADTQYF
>TRBJ2-1|TRBD2|TRBV2|NA
TGTGCCGGTGAATCTAGCGGGAGAGGTGAGCAGTTCTTC
CAGESSGRGEQFF
>TRBJ2-3|TRBD2|TRBV30|NA
TGTGCCTGGGAGACCGGGACTAGCGGGAGTAGGACAGATACGCAGTATTTT
CAWETGTSGSRTDTQYF
>TRBJ2-6|NA|TRBV4-1|NA
TGCGCCAGCAGCTATGGGACTGAAGCCTCTGGGGCCAACGTCCTGACTTTC
CASSYGTEASGANVLTF
>TRBJ1-2|NA|TRBV2|NA
TGTGCCAGCAGTTCGGGAGTAAACTATGGCTACACCTTC
CASSSGVNYGYTF